The subject of this entry is one TCR beta chain. Its antigen is still unknown. The data are from a study of T cell responses to AZD1222 COVID-19 vaccine. The table came from immunoSEQ multiplex PCR; TCRdb's copy has only in-frame clones and leaves some out. The table includes about 130,000 clones, about 89% detected once. The J segment lost 7 bases and the V segment lost 6 bases, leaving 11 bases of the junction unmatched. CDR1 and CDR2 from the germline V gene are SQVTM and ANQGSEA. The CDR3 totals 14 residues. Regarding the study as a whole: Mostly white British, mostly female donors; authors suggested clonal diversity may be underestimated.

The sequenced sample was peripheral blood, obtained on day 0 of AZD1222 vaccination. V is TRBV29-1 and J is TRBJ2-1; 8 bases are a match to TRBD1. This TCR came from an adult in good health. This chain's CDR3 is CSVDGTGYENEQFF. For the CDR3, the DNA is TGCAGCGTAGACGGGACAGGATACGAAAATGAGCAGTTCTTC.